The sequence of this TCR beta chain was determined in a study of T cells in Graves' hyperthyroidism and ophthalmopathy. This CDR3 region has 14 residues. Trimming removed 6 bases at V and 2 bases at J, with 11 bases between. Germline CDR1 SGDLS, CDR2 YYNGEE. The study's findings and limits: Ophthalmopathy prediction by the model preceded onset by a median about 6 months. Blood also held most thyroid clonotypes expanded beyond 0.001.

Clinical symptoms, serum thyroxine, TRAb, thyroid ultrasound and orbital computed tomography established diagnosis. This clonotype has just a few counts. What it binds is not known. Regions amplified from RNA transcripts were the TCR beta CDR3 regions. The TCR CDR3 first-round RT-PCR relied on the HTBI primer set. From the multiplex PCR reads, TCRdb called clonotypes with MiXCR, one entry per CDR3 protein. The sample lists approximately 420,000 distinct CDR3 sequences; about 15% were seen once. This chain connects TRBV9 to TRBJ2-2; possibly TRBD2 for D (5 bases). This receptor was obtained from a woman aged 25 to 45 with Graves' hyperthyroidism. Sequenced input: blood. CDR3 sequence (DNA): TGTGCCAGCACCCCGGACTCAAACACCGGGGAGCTGTTTTTT. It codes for CASTPDSNTGELFF. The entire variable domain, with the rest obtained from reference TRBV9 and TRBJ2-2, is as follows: DSGVTQTPKHLITATGQRVTLRCSPRSGDLSVYWYQQSLDQGLQFLIQYYNGEERAKGNILERFSAQQFPDLHSELNLSSLELGDSALYFCASTPDSNTGELFFGEGSRLTVL.